One sample yielded the 2 T cell receptor beta chains listed below, sequenced in a study of beta chain features in type 1 diabetes. The isolated RNA, all of it, was reverse transcribed, so expressed TCRB transcripts were what got sequenced. Assay: immunoSEQ multiplex PCR; the TCRdb copy retains only in-frame clones and omits some. In the table there are a few hundred thousand clones, about 11% of which are singletons. The sample was naive CD4+ T cells from blood. The receptors derive from a woman younger than 45 in good health.

The rearrangement uses TRBV19 and TRBJ2-5; 9 bases agree with TRBD2. Germline CDR1 and CDR2: LNHDA and SQIVND (reference sequence). With 6 bases clipped from V and 4 bases from J, the junction kept 3 bases outside the gene matches. The CDR3 length is 13 residues. DNA of the CDR3: TGTGCCAGTAGCATTAGCGGGAGAGAGACCCAGTACTTC. Translating it yields CASSISGRETQYF.

The chain carries TRBV4-3 and TRBJ2-2, with TRBD1 matching over 9 bases. This CDR3 is 17 amino acids long. V trimming: 2 bases; J trimming: 9 bases; junction bases outside the gene matches: 13. CDR1 and CDR2 (germline): LGHNA, YSLEER. The CDR3 loop is CASSQSTGTGYLRELFF. The CDR3 DNA is TGCGCCAGCAGCCAAAGCACCGGGACAGGGTATCTCCGGGAGCTGTTTTTT.